These 25 T cell receptor beta chains came from one sample sequenced in a study of T cells after yellow fever vaccination. TCRdb passed the 5' RACE reads through MiXCR, listing each CDR3 protein once. This sample has approximately 70,000 distinct CDR3 sequences, with approximately 7% found just once. The source material was CD8+ T cells sorted from PBMCs, sampled 35 to 50 days after the first yellow fever vaccination. The receptors were sampled from a man aged 18 to 29 who received the YFV17D yellow fever vaccine.

This clonotype was seen many times. The rearrangement uses TRBV7-2 and TRBJ2-1, with D hard to call. V dropped 5 bases and J dropped 9 bases, with 11 bases sitting between them. The CDR3 is made up of 12 amino acids. Germline V CDR1 and CDR2: SGHTA, FQGNSA. The CDR3 spells CASSLPRREQFF. Written as DNA, the CDR3 is TGTGCCAGCAGCCTCCCCCGGCGTGAGCAGTTCTTC.

This chain joins TRBV6-4 and TRBJ2-1, with 12 bases that match TRBD2. Germline loops: CDR1 MRHNA, CDR2 SNTAGT. With 6 bases clipped from V and 10 bases from J, the junction kept 7 bases outside the gene matches. This CDR3 comprises 14 residues. CDR3 amino acids: CASSLAGGPVEQFF. The CDR3 nucleotides read TGTGCCAGCAGCCTAGCGGGGGGGCCCGTGGAGCAGTTCTTC.

This clonotype was detected many times. This chain connects TRBV18 to TRBJ2-7, with 9 bases matching TRBD1. V shed 3 bases, J shed 3 bases, and the junction held 3 bases outside the gene matches. CDR1 and CDR2 (germline): KGHSH, LQKENI. The length of the CDR3 is 14 residues. The CDR3 reads CASSPTGGSYEQYV. The DNA for the CDR3 is TGTGCCAGCTCACCGACAGGGGGAAGCTACGAGCAGTACGTC.

The gene calls are TRBV3-1 and TRBJ2-5; tentative D call: TRBD2 (6 bases). Germline-derived CDR1 and CDR2 are LGHDT and YNNKEL (reference sequence). V was shortened by 11 bases and J by 2 bases, with 27 bases between the two germline ends. The CDR3 totals 17 residues. CDR3 DNA sequence: TGTGCCTGCACCAAAGTAGTGATAGCGGTGTCACAAGAGACCCAGTACTTC. This encodes CACTKVVIAVSQETQYF.

The table lists this clonotype with many counts. J is TRBJ2-2 and V is TRBV4-1; D not certain. This CDR3 has 14 amino acids. Trimming shortened V by 0 bases and J by 7 bases, and 9 bases separated the two germline ends. The germline V gene encodes CDR1 MGHRA and CDR2 YSYEKL. The CDR3 is CASSQDRRSGELFF. The CDR3 DNA reads TGCGCCAGCAGCCAAGATAGACGAAGCGGGGAGCTGTTTTTT.

This clonotype was detected ten times or more. The chain joins TRBV6-5 to TRBJ2-5, with D tentatively TRBD2 (5 bases). V was pared by 0 bases and J by 5 bases, with 13 bases between. Germline CDR1 MNHEY, CDR2 SVGAGI. The CDR3 is 15 amino acids. CDR3 coding DNA: TGTGCCAGCAGTTACTCCCCGGGGATGATGGAGACCCAGTACTTC. Its protein product is CASSYSPGMMETQYF.

This clonotype has a count of ten or more. The chain employs TRBV6-5 and TRBJ2-6; D is uncertain. V lost 0 bases to trimming and J lost 4 bases, with 4 bases between them. This CDR3 has 14 amino acids. Germline loops: CDR1 MNHEY, CDR2 SVGAGI. The CDR3 here is CASSYSTGANVLTF. Here the CDR3 DNA reads TGTGCCAGCAGTTACTCGACCGGGGCCAACGTCCTGACTTTC.

The table lists this clonotype with many counts. J is TRBJ2-2 and V is TRBV14; TRBD2 might be the D (5 bases). V was pared by 5 bases and J by 4 bases, with 11 bases between. This CDR3 contains 14 residues. Germline assignment: CDR1 SGHDN and CDR2 FVKESK. The CDR3 is CASSILRGTGELFF. The CDR3 nucleotides are TGTGCCAGCAGCATCCTCCGGGGCACCGGGGAGCTGTTTTTT.

The chain has TRBV14 and TRBJ2-1, with a possible D match to TRBD2 (6 bases). Germline V gene sequence: CDR1 SGHDN, CDR2 FVKESK. This CDR3 is 17 amino acids long. V lost 4 bases, J lost 1 base, and 17 bases lay in between. The CDR3 protein is CASSRGPEGMSYNEQFF. CDR3 DNA: TGTGCCAGCAGCCGCGGGCCGGAGGGAATGTCCTACAATGAGCAGTTCTTC.

This clonotype was seen ten or more times. This chain joins TRBV6-1 and TRBJ2-7, with 11 positions matching TRBD1. Trimming removed 9 bases from V and 0 bases from J; junction bases left unmatched: 7. Germline V gives CDR1 MNHNS, CDR2 SASEGT. The CDR3 runs to 15 residues. The CDR3 region is CASTIGQGASYEQYF. DNA of the CDR3: TGTGCCAGTACAATTGGACAGGGGGCCTCCTACGAGCAGTACTTC.

This clonotype turned up a few times. J is TRBJ2-3 and V is TRBV7-9, with unresolved D. Trimming cost V 5 bases and J 6 bases, with 18 bases left between them. CDR1 is SEHNR and CDR2 is FQNEAQ in the germline V gene (reference sequence). The CDR3 sequence is 15 residues long. The CDR3, as DNA: TGTGCCAGCAGCCACATACTCGAACCCTGGGATACGCAGTATTTT. It specifies CASSHILEPWDTQYF.

This clonotype occurred a few times. This rearrangement joins TRBV3-1 to TRBJ1-1; D is uncertain. The V end was cut by 0 bases, the J end by 8 bases, with 10 bases between. The CDR3 length is 13 residues. Germline-derived CDR1 and CDR2 are LGHDT and YNNKEL (reference sequence). The CDR3 coding sequence is TGTGCCAGCAGCCAAGATCTCGGGTTGGAAGCTTTCTTT. Protein: CASSQDLGLEAFF.

This clonotype was detected many times. V is TRBV7-2 and J is TRBJ2-7; tentatively, D is TRBD1 (6 bases). The ends were cut back, 4 bases at V and 3 bases at J, with 16 bases in the middle. Germline CDR1 is SGHTA and CDR2 is FQGNSA. The length of the CDR3 is 15 residues. The CDR3 is CASSSFGDILYEQYF. The DNA of the CDR3 is TGTGCCAGCAGCTCGTTTGGGGACATCCTCTACGAGCAGTACTTC.

In this sample, this clonotype turned up many times. This sequence joins TRBV9 and TRBJ2-2; the match to TRBD1 covers 9 bases. The V gene's germline CDR1 is SGDLS and CDR2 YYNGEE. The CDR3 totals 15 residues. Losses at the gene ends were 3 bases for V and 4 bases for J; bases not matched to a gene: 4. The CDR3 DNA sequence: TGTGCCAGCAGCGACAGGGACAGGGCCACCGGGGAGCTGTTTTTT. Translated: CASSDRDRATGELFF.

The rearrangement uses TRBV5-1 and TRBJ1-5; the D gene is possibly TRBD1 (6 bases). The germline V gene has CDR1 SGHRS and CDR2 YFSETQ. Trimming pared 4 bases from V and 7 bases from J, leaving 12 bases between. The CDR3 contains 13 residues. The chain's CDR3 is CASSPGAGQPQHF. CDR3 in DNA: TGCGCCAGCAGCCCAGGGGCGGGGCAGCCCCAGCATTTT.

Only a few counts were recorded for this clonotype. CDR3 in amino acids: CASSTAGTEAFF. The CDR3 nucleotides read TGTGCCAGCAGCACTGCAGGCACTGAAGCTTTCTTT. The V gene is TRBV7-6, the J gene TRBJ1-1; D ambiguous. The CDR3 has 12 residues. V was trimmed by 5 bases and J by 4 bases, leaving 8 bases between them. Germline loops: CDR1 SGHVS, CDR2 FNYEAQ.

There are many counts of this clonotype. The chain combines TRBV23-1 with TRBJ2-1; the D is unclear. TRBV23-1 is noted as an ORF with a role that remains uncertain. This CDR3 is built from 12 residues. V gave up 4 bases and J gave up 7 bases, with 8 bases separating them. CDR3 nucleotide sequence: TGCGCCAGCAGTCCTCCGTGGAATGAGCAGTTCTTC. As protein: CASSPPWNEQFF.

This clonotype was detected many times. The chain carries TRBV7-8 and TRBJ1-6, with D perhaps matching TRBD1 (5 bases). The CDR3 runs 15 residues. Germline loops: CDR1 SGHVS, CDR2 FQNEAQ. Deletions cut 4 bases from V and 7 bases from J, with 14 bases between. For the CDR3, the DNA is TGTGCCAGCAGCTCACGGCCGGGACTCAATTCACCCCTCCACTTT. It specifies CASSSRPGLNSPLHF.

This clonotype was recorded many times. This sequence joins TRBV7-2 and TRBJ2-2, with unresolved D. The germline V gene encodes CDR1 SGHTA and CDR2 FQGNSA. The CDR3 extends over 12 amino acids. V was shortened by 4 bases and J by 4 bases, with 4 bases between the two germline ends. For the CDR3, the DNA is TGTGCCAGCAGCTACCCCACCGGGGAGCTGTTTTTT. The encoded protein is CASSYPTGELFF. The full variable domain, in which reference TRBV7-2 and TRBJ2-2 provide the parts outside the CDR3, is GAGVSQSPSNKVTEKGKDVELRCDPISGHTALYWYRQSLGQGLEFLIYFQGNSAPDKSGLPSDRFSAERTGGSVSTLTIQRTQQEDSAVYLCASSYPTGELFFGEGSRLTVL.

This clonotype was detected only a few times. The V and J genes are TRBV6-2 or TRBV6-3 and TRBJ1-1; 9 nucleotides line up with TRBD1. The CDR3 runs 16 residues. Germline V gene lookup returns CDR1 MNHEY and CDR2 SVGEGT. J lost 8 bases, V lost 2 bases, and 12 bases had no gene match. As DNA, the CDR3 is TGTGCCAGCAGTTACCCGCCCGACAGGGGGTACCTCGAAGCTTTCTTT. It specifies CASSYPPDRGYLEAFF.

This clonotype has just a few counts. The chain has TRBV12-3 or TRBV12-4 and TRBJ2-7; the D gene is possibly TRBD1 (5 bases). The CDR3 is 17 residues long. The germline V and J ends were trimmed by 7 bases and 5 bases, with 27 bases remaining between them. The chain's CDR3 is CASTRVETVNFRHEQYF. The CDR3 bases are TGTGCCAGCACCAGAGTGGAGACAGTTAATTTCCGCCACGAGCAGTACTTC.

This clonotype occurred many times. V is TRBV7-3 and J is TRBJ2-1; no reliable D call. Germline V lookup: CDR1 SGHTA, CDR2 FQGTGA. The CDR3 contains 16 residues. The ends were cut back, 5 bases at V and 0 bases at J, with 14 bases in the middle. The CDR3 DNA reads TGTGCCAGCAGCCTGTCAGCACAAAGCTCCTACAATGAGCAGTTCTTC. Encoded protein: CASSLSAQSSYNEQFF.

This clonotype was seen only a few times. This rearrangement joins TRBV7-9 to TRBJ2-7; tentatively, D is TRBD1 (5 bases). The germline CDR1 and CDR2 sequences are SEHNR and FQNEAQ (reference sequence). This CDR3 comprises 14 residues. Trimming pared 10 bases from V and 6 bases from J, leaving 22 bases between. The DNA of the CDR3 is TGTGCCATCCCAGACAGTTCATCTCTCTCCGAGCAGTACTTC. It specifies CAIPDSSSLSEQYF.

This clonotype was counted at least ten times. V gene TRBV4-3 combines with J gene TRBJ2-7; 8 bases match TRBD1. The trim removed 4 bases at V and 4 bases at J, leaving 12 bases unmatched. The CDR3 sequence is 16 residues long. The germline V gene has CDR1 LGHNA and CDR2 YSLEER. This CDR3 reads CASSPGTGQDLYEQYF. The CDR3 DNA is TGCGCCAGCAGCCCAGGGACGGGACAGGACCTGTACGAGCAGTACTTC.

This clonotype showed up many times. The J gene is TRBJ2-2, the V gene TRBV7-3, with D possibly TRBD1 on 6 matching bases. Germline CDR1 is SGHTA and CDR2 is FQGTGA. This CDR3 is built from 20 residues. V gave up 2 bases and J gave up 0 bases, with 22 bases separating them. CDR3 sequence (DNA): TGTGCCAGCAGCTTAGGGGGTTTAGTTTTGGGACAAACGAACACCGGGGAGCTGTTTTTT. The encoded protein is CASSLGGLVLGQTNTGELFF.